These T cell receptor beta chains were read from a single sample in a study of cytomegalovirus exposure and HLA in healthy donors. Sequencing was performed with immunoSEQ multiplex PCR; in TCRdb, only in-frame clones are kept and a portion is missing. The top ten hold 4.5% to 6% of the sample, which has 160,000 or so clones, about three quarters seen once. The sequencing sample was made of PBMCs. These receptors came from a man aged 35-49 years in good health and CMV-seronegative. The CDR3 runs from the conserved cysteine through the conserved F or W. Fields, in order: CDR3 protein, CDR3 DNA, clone size, V gene, J gene, D gene. A D gene is named only where the DNA matches it firmly. Clone size is shown for a subset of rows, as once, few, many or a class of expanded clone.

CDR3aa: CASSNQGLGVTEAFF
CDR3nt: TGTGCCAGCAGTAATCAGGGTTTAGGGGTAACTGAAGCTTTCTTT
abundance: .
v_gene: TRBV6-5
j_gene: TRBJ1-1
d_gene: .

CDR3aa: CASSTGVRVNTEAFF
CDR3nt: TGTGCCAGTAGTACAGGGGTAAGGGTGAACACTGAAGCTTTCTTT
abundance: .
v_gene: TRBV19
j_gene: TRBJ1-1
d_gene: .

CDR3aa: CASKGQGFYEQYF
CDR3nt: TGTGCCAGCAAGGGACAGGGGTTTTACGAGCAGTACTTC
abundance: .
v_gene: TRBV6-5
j_gene: TRBJ2-7
d_gene: TRBD1

CDR3aa: CASSSLDRDTQYF
CDR3nt: TGTGCCAGCAGCTCCCTTGACAGAGATACGCAGTATTTT
abundance: .
v_gene: TRBV7-3
j_gene: TRBJ2-3
d_gene: .

CDR3aa: CASSGLAGAREQFF
CDR3nt: TGTGCCAGCAGCGGATTAGCGGGAGCAAGAGAGCAGTTCTTC
abundance: once
v_gene: TRBV9
j_gene: TRBJ2-1
d_gene: TRBD2

CDR3aa: CASSQGTGGRQPQHF
CDR3nt: TGCGCCAGCAGCCAAGGGACAGGGGGCCGCCAGCCCCAGCATTTT
abundance: .
v_gene: TRBV4-3
j_gene: TRBJ1-5
d_gene: TRBD1

CDR3aa: CASRLAGVSEQFF
CDR3nt: TGTGCCAGCAGACTAGCGGGGGTGAGTGAGCAGTTCTTC
abundance: few
v_gene: TRBV6-5
j_gene: TRBJ2-1
d_gene: TRBD2

CDR3aa: CASSAQEDEQFF
CDR3nt: TGTGCCAGCAGCGCACAGGAAGATGAGCAGTTCTTC
abundance: .
v_gene: TRBV9
j_gene: TRBJ2-1
d_gene: .

CDR3aa: CASSLDAAGGLEDTQYF
CDR3nt: TGTGCCAGCAGCTTAGACGCGGCGGGGGGCCTTGAGGATACGCAGTATTTT
abundance: .
v_gene: TRBV7-9
j_gene: TRBJ2-3
d_gene: TRBD2

CDR3aa: CASSFGTVEMAFF
CDR3nt: TGTGCCAGCAGCTTCGGGACAGTTGAGATGGCTTTCTTT
abundance: .
v_gene: TRBV7-9
j_gene: TRBJ1-1
d_gene: TRBD1

CDR3aa: CASSTGTGYNEKLFF
CDR3nt: TGTGCCAGTAGTACTGGGACAGGATATAATGAAAAACTGTTTTTT
abundance: .
v_gene: TRBV19
j_gene: TRBJ1-4
d_gene: TRBD1

CDR3aa: CASTMGGLDNEQFF
CDR3nt: TGTGCCAGTACCATGGGGGGACTAGACAATGAGCAGTTCTTC
abundance: .
v_gene: TRBV19
j_gene: TRBJ2-1
d_gene: TRBD2

CDR3aa: CASSGGGYGYTF
CDR3nt: TGTGCCAGCAGTGGCGGGGGCTATGGCTACACCTTC
abundance: .
v_gene: TRBV2
j_gene: TRBJ1-2
d_gene: .

CDR3aa: CASSLQSKGRNEQYF
CDR3nt: TGTGCCAGCAGCTTACAATCCAAGGGGCGCAACGAGCAGTACTTC
abundance: .
v_gene: TRBV7-2
j_gene: TRBJ2-7
d_gene: .

CDR3aa: CASQRDGSTEAFF
CDR3nt: TGTGCCAGTCAAAGGGATGGGAGCACTGAAGCTTTCTTT
abundance: few
v_gene: TRBV9
j_gene: TRBJ1-1
d_gene: .

CDR3aa: CASSVARGLETEAFF
CDR3nt: TGTGCCAGCAGCGTAGCGAGGGGGCTGGAAACTGAAGCTTTCTTT
abundance: .
v_gene: TRBV9
j_gene: TRBJ1-1
d_gene: TRBD1

CDR3aa: CASSLANDRNEQFF
CDR3nt: TGTGCCAGCAGCTTAGCGAATGATCGGAATGAGCAGTTCTTC
abundance: .
v_gene: TRBV7-2
j_gene: TRBJ2-1
d_gene: .

CDR3aa: CAIRLDTSGRSGDTQYF
CDR3nt: TGTGCCATCAGGCTTGATACTAGCGGGAGAAGCGGAGATACGCAGTATTTT
abundance: .
v_gene: TRBV10-3
j_gene: TRBJ2-3
d_gene: TRBD2

CDR3aa: CSVALAGFYNEQFF
CDR3nt: TGCAGCGTTGCGCTAGCGGGGTTCTACAATGAGCAGTTCTTC
abundance: .
v_gene: TRBV29-1
j_gene: TRBJ2-1
d_gene: TRBD2

CDR3aa: CASSIDDAGGETQYF
CDR3nt: TGTGCCAGTAGTATAGATGATGCAGGTGGAGAGACCCAGTACTTC
abundance: .
v_gene: TRBV19
j_gene: TRBJ2-5
d_gene: .

CDR3aa: CASSLTGQGRSYTF
CDR3nt: TGTGCCAGCAGCTTAACAGGGCAGGGACGAAGCTACACCTTC
abundance: few
v_gene: TRBV7-2
j_gene: TRBJ1-2
d_gene: .

CDR3aa: CASSLGLVPNEQFF
CDR3nt: TGTGCCAGCAGCTTAGGACTAGTACCCAATGAGCAGTTCTTC
abundance: .
v_gene: TRBV13
j_gene: TRBJ2-1
d_gene: .

CDR3aa: CAGRDRGGYGYTF
CDR3nt: TGTGCCGGGAGGGACAGGGGGGGATATGGCTACACCTTC
abundance: .
v_gene: TRBV30
j_gene: TRBJ1-2
d_gene: TRBD1

CDR3aa: CASSASGSIHEQYF
CDR3nt: TGTGCCAGCAGCGCCAGCGGGAGTATACACGAGCAGTACTTC
abundance: .
v_gene: TRBV7-9
j_gene: TRBJ2-7
d_gene: TRBD2

CDR3aa: CASSLRDSQETQYF
CDR3nt: TGTGCCAGCAGCTTGCGGGACAGCCAAGAGACCCAGTACTTC
abundance: .
v_gene: TRBV7-9
j_gene: TRBJ2-5
d_gene: .

CDR3aa: CASSPRVTGELFF
CDR3nt: TGTGCCAGCAGCCCTCGAGTCACCGGGGAGCTGTTTTTT
abundance: .
v_gene: TRBV7-6
j_gene: TRBJ2-2
d_gene: .

CDR3aa: CASSYDRYSEAFF
CDR3nt: TGTGCCAGCAGCTACGACAGGTACTCTGAAGCTTTCTTT
abundance: .
v_gene: TRBV7-9
j_gene: TRBJ1-1
d_gene: .

CDR3aa: CASSQGQGARGETQYF
CDR3nt: TGCGCCAGCAGCCAAGGACAGGGGGCAAGGGGAGAGACCCAGTACTTC
abundance: .
v_gene: TRBV4-1
j_gene: TRBJ2-5
d_gene: TRBD1

CDR3aa: CATSRESGTLNTEAFF
CDR3nt: TGTGCCACCAGCAGAGAGAGCGGGACGTTGAACACTGAAGCTTTCTTT
abundance: .
v_gene: TRBV15
j_gene: TRBJ1-1
d_gene: .

CDR3aa: CASSSGGGRTHYEQYF
CDR3nt: TGTGCCAGCAGCTCCGGAGGCGGGAGAACTCATTACGAGCAGTACTTC
abundance: .
v_gene: TRBV7-2
j_gene: TRBJ2-7
d_gene: TRBD2

CDR3aa: CASSRDRGPGPLHF
CDR3nt: TGTGCCAGCAGTCGGGACAGGGGGCCGGGACCCCTCCACTTT
abundance: .
v_gene: TRBV2
j_gene: TRBJ1-6
d_gene: TRBD1

CDR3aa: CAIRSSGTGLQYEQYF
CDR3nt: TGTGCCATCAGAAGCTCCGGGACAGGGCTCCAATACGAGCAGTACTTC
abundance: .
v_gene: TRBV10-3
j_gene: TRBJ2-7
d_gene: TRBD1

CDR3aa: CASSILAGGIMNTEAFF
CDR3nt: TGTGCCAGTAGTATTTTGGCAGGGGGGATTATGAACACTGAAGCTTTCTTT
abundance: .
v_gene: TRBV19
j_gene: TRBJ1-1
d_gene: TRBD1

CDR3aa: CASSGTSGGAQTQYF
CDR3nt: TGTGCCAGCAGTGGGACTAGCGGGGGGGCGCAGACCCAGTACTTC
abundance: .
v_gene: TRBV2
j_gene: TRBJ2-5
d_gene: TRBD2

CDR3aa: CASSYSMASGSYEQYF
CDR3nt: TGTGCCAGCAGTTACTCGATGGCTAGCGGGAGCTACGAGCAGTACTTC
abundance: .
v_gene: TRBV6-5
j_gene: TRBJ2-7
d_gene: TRBD2

CDR3aa: CASRLDRVRGYTF
CDR3nt: TGTGCCAGCAGATTAGACAGGGTTCGCGGCTACACCTTC
abundance: few
v_gene: TRBV6-5
j_gene: TRBJ1-2
d_gene: TRBD1

CDR3aa: CASYQGSGANVLTF
CDR3nt: TGTGCCAGCTACCAGGGTTCTGGGGCCAACGTCCTGACTTTC
abundance: .
v_gene: TRBV2
j_gene: TRBJ2-6
d_gene: .

CDR3aa: CASSQAPQGTNYGYTF
CDR3nt: TGCGCCAGCAGCCAAGCCCCACAGGGAACTAACTATGGCTACACCTTC
abundance: .
v_gene: TRBV4-1
j_gene: TRBJ1-2
d_gene: .

CDR3aa: CASSIPLGRGGLNEQFF
CDR3nt: TGTGCCAGTAGTATTCCCCTGGGTCGCGGGGGGCTCAATGAGCAGTTCTTC
abundance: .
v_gene: TRBV19
j_gene: TRBJ2-1
d_gene: TRBD2

CDR3aa: CASSLDGNRVDEQFF
CDR3nt: TGCGCCAGCAGCTTGGACGGGAACAGGGTCGATGAGCAGTTCTTC
abundance: .
v_gene: TRBV5-1
j_gene: TRBJ2-1
d_gene: .

CDR3aa: CASSPAEYTDTQYF
CDR3nt: TGTGCCAGCAGTCCCGCGGAGTACACAGATACGCAGTATTTT
abundance: .
v_gene: TRBV6-6
j_gene: TRBJ2-3
d_gene: .

CDR3aa: CSVDSGYTF
CDR3nt: TGCAGCGTTGATAGTGGCTACACCTTC
abundance: .
v_gene: TRBV29-1
j_gene: TRBJ1-2
d_gene: .

CDR3aa: CASSLEGGPGELFF
CDR3nt: TGCGCCAGCAGCTTAGAAGGGGGCCCCGGGGAGCTGTTTTTT
abundance: .
v_gene: TRBV5-1
j_gene: TRBJ2-2
d_gene: TRBD1

CDR3aa: CASSFYSAGVAFF
CDR3nt: TGTGCCAGCAGCTTTTACTCCGCGGGGGTAGCTTTCTTT
abundance: .
v_gene: TRBV7-9
j_gene: TRBJ1-1
d_gene: .

CDR3aa: CASSAGLAGAQETQYF
CDR3nt: TGTGCCAGCAGCGCTGGACTAGCGGGGGCCCAAGAGACCCAGTACTTC
abundance: .
v_gene: TRBV9
j_gene: TRBJ2-5
d_gene: TRBD2

CDR3aa: CASSPIPHEQYF
CDR3nt: TGTGCCAGCAGCCCTATCCCCCACGAGCAGTACTTC
abundance: .
v_gene: TRBV6-5
j_gene: TRBJ2-7
d_gene: .

CDR3aa: CASSVGTGGTEAFF
CDR3nt: TGTGCCAGCAGCGTAGGGACAGGAGGTACTGAAGCTTTCTTT
abundance: .
v_gene: TRBV9
j_gene: TRBJ1-1
d_gene: TRBD1

CDR3aa: CASSFGQQETQYF
CDR3nt: TGTGCCAGCTCATTCGGACAGCAAGAGACCCAGTACTTC
abundance: once
v_gene: TRBV18
j_gene: TRBJ2-5
d_gene: .

CDR3aa: CASSLKQPSYEQYF
CDR3nt: TGTGCCAGCAGTTTAAAACAGCCTTCCTACGAGCAGTACTTC
abundance: .
v_gene: TRBV27
j_gene: TRBJ2-7
d_gene: .

CDR3aa: CASSYRGTGNYEQYF
CDR3nt: TGTGCCAGCAGTTACCGTGGGACAGGAAACTACGAGCAGTACTTC
abundance: .
v_gene: TRBV6-5
j_gene: TRBJ2-7
d_gene: TRBD1

CDR3aa: CASSPKLGALPEQYF
CDR3nt: TGTGCCAGCTCACCAAAGCTAGGGGCTCTCCCCGAGCAGTACTTC
abundance: .
v_gene: TRBV18
j_gene: TRBJ2-7
d_gene: .